This T cell receptor beta chain comes out of a study of tumor-infiltrating lymphocytes in primary liver carcinoma. Study in general: Patients, male and female, were 30 to 69 years old.

The study co-extracted DNA and RNA from around 18-30 mg of unsorted bulk tissue. Starting material of roughly 550 ng total RNA yielded TCR beta cDNA via a constant-region primer. Construction of TCR beta libraries relied on three successive nested multiplex PCR rounds employing slightly modified ARM-PCR. The opening two PCR rounds, 10 cycles each, paired TRBV1-TRBV30 forward primers with a C-beta reverse primer. MiXCR was run by TCRdb on the multiplex PCR reads, yielding one entry per CDR3 protein. The sample includes around 190,000 distinct CDR3 sequences, around 85% of them seen just once. Ten or more counts support this clonotype. The antigen is undetermined. Broader study findings: When set against blood, tumors had a significantly higher top-250-clone fraction (p = 0.039). Present in all five tumor regions were only about 7-25% of the top clones.

V was clipped by 2 bases and J by 2 bases, with 9 bases between them. This CDR3 is built from 14 residues. The germline gives CDR1 MGHRA, CDR2 YSYEKL. The chain combines TRBV4-1 with TRBJ2-5, with unresolved D. Input material: tumor tissue from primary liver carcinoma. This receptor was identified in a man aged 35 to 55 with primary liver carcinoma and hepatitis B virus infection. CDR3 DNA: TGCGCCAGCAGCCAAAGGGAAGGTCAAGAGACCCAGTACTTC. It is translated as CASSQREGQETQYF.